Listed here are 11 T cell receptor beta chains from one sample, sequenced in a study of graft-versus-host responses after intestinal transplantation. These TCRs are of unknown antigen specificity. The repertoire was sequenced with immunoSEQ multiplex PCR; TCRdb's copy has only in-frame clones and lacks some. The repertoire holds around 110,000 clones, with about 92% as singletons. The sequences come from unstimulated CD8+ T cells sorted from spleen or lymph node cells, collected before transplant. The source of these receptors is a human donor who was the organ donor for an intestinal transplant.

The sample holds one count of this clone. The rearrangement uses TRBV11-2 and TRBJ2-2, with 14 bases fitting TRBD2. With 1 base clipped from V and 5 bases from J, the junction kept 6 bases outside the gene matches. This CDR3 has 18 amino acids. CDR1 and CDR2 (germline): SGHAT, FQNNGV. In DNA form, the CDR3 reads TGTGCCAGCAGCTTAGCAAGGACTAGCGGGAGGAGTACCGGGGAGCTGTTTTTT. Its protein product is CASSLARTSGRSTGELFF.

In DNA form, the CDR3 reads TGCGCCAGCCGCCGGGACGGCCAAGAGACCCAGTACTTC. It codes for CASRRDGQETQYF. The chain joins TRBV5-1 to TRBJ2-7; D may correspond to TRBD1 or TRBD2 (5 bases each). The J call may not be correct, given that the DNA end is closer to TRBJ2-5. The CDR3 extends over 13 amino acids. In germline, CDR1 is SGHRS, CDR2 YFSETQ.

About this clone itself: At one end the junction does not follow the germline gene, possibly because of a read error. The rearrangement links TRBV11-2 to TRBJ2-1; TRBD1 aligns across 7 bases. This CDR3 has 18 amino acids. Germline V lookup: CDR1 SGHAT, CDR2 FQNNGV. The CDR3 nucleotides read TGTGCCAGCAGCTTAGTCCCGGGAAGGGGGCTTCCCTACAATGGGCAGTTCTTC. Its translation is CASSLVPGRGLPYNGQFF.

V usage is TRBV11-2 and J usage is TRBJ2-7; a possible D gene is TRBD1 (5 bases). CDR1 and CDR2 (germline): SGHAT, FQNNGV. V gave up 5 bases and J gave up 5 bases, with 7 bases separating them. This CDR3 is 11 amino acids long. In DNA, the CDR3 is TGTGCCAGCAGCCTGGGGCACGAGCAGTACTTC. This sequence encodes CASSLGHEQYF.

The chain joins TRBV27 to TRBJ2-7, with D possibly matching TRBD2 (5 bases). The germline gives CDR1 MNHEY, CDR2 SMNVEV (reference sequence). CDR3 length: 14 amino acids. The V end was cut by 1 base, the J end by 3 bases, with 10 bases between. The CDR3 protein is CASSLFLAHYEQYF. The CDR3 coding sequence is TGTGCCAGCAGTTTATTTCTAGCTCACTACGAGCAGTACTTC.

For this clone: The CDR3 does not close with the conserved phenylalanine or tryptophan, likely indicating a read error. V usage is TRBV7-9 and J usage is TRBJ2-3; D not resolved. The CDR3 loop spans 15 amino acids. CDR1 and CDR2 from the germline V gene are SEHNR and FQNEAQ (reference sequence). V gave up 0 bases and J gave up 2 bases, with 9 bases separating them. In nucleotides, the CDR3 is TGTGCCAGCAGCTTAGCGCCATCTAACACAGATACGCAGTATTTA. Protein product: CASSLAPSNTDTQYL.

The J gene is TRBJ2-7, the V gene TRBV5-4; D is possibly TRBD1 (6 bases). V lost 0 bases, J lost 2 bases, and 9 bases lay in between. Germline CDR1 and CDR2: SGHNT and YYREEE (reference sequence). The CDR3 is 14 amino acids. The CDR3, as DNA: TGTGCCAGCAGCTTGGACAGGGCCCCCTACGAGCAGTACTTC. Its protein is CASSLDRAPYEQYF.

The chain combines TRBV5-4 with TRBJ2-1; the match to TRBD2 covers 12 bases. V shed 4 bases and J 9 bases; nucleotides not matched to a gene: 11. Per the germline V gene, CDR1 is SGHNT and CDR2 is YYREEE (reference sequence). The CDR3 covers 16 residues. CDR3: CASSGPGLAGEGEQFF. The CDR3 DNA reads TGTGCCAGCAGCGGACCGGGACTAGCGGGCGAAGGTGAGCAGTTCTTC.

The chain couples TRBV11-2 to TRBJ2-7; 7 bases align to TRBD2. Germline V gene data show CDR1 as SGHAT and CDR2 as FQNNGV. J gave up 4 bases and V 5 bases, and 11 bases lay outside the gene matches. There are 15 residues in the CDR3. DNA of the CDR3: TGTGCCAGCAGCCATTCTGCCCGGACTAGGTACGAGCAGTACTTC. This encodes CASSHSARTRYEQYF.

This clone was seen a single time. The rearrangement joins TRBV11-2 to TRBJ2-4; D is possibly TRBD1 (5 bases). CDR1 and CDR2 (germline): SGHAT, FQNNGV. This CDR3 region has 17 residues. V shed 0 bases and J shed 0 bases, with 12 bases lying between them. This CDR3 reads CASSLDIDRLAKNIQYF. The CDR3 region has the DNA TGTGCCAGCAGCTTAGATATCGACAGACTAGCCAAAAACATTCAGTACTTC. The full variable domain, rest sourced from reference TRBV11-2 and TRBJ2-4, is EAGVAQSPRYKIIEKRQSVAFWCNPISGHATLYWYQQILGQGPKLLIQFQNNGVVDDSQLPKDRFSAERLKGVDSTLKIQPAKLEDSAVYLCASSLDIDRLAKNIQYFGAGTRLSVL.

This clone was detected only once. V and J are TRBV2 and TRBJ2-7, with 8 bases fitting TRBD2. Looked up from germline, CDR1 is SNHLY and CDR2 is FYNNEI. The CDR3 runs 15 residues. V lost 3 bases to trimming and J lost 5 bases; unmatched junction nucleotides: 9. The CDR3 loop reads CASSDPSGSRNEQYF. DNA for the CDR3: TGTGCCAGCAGTGACCCAAGCGGGAGCCGCAACGAGCAGTACTTC.